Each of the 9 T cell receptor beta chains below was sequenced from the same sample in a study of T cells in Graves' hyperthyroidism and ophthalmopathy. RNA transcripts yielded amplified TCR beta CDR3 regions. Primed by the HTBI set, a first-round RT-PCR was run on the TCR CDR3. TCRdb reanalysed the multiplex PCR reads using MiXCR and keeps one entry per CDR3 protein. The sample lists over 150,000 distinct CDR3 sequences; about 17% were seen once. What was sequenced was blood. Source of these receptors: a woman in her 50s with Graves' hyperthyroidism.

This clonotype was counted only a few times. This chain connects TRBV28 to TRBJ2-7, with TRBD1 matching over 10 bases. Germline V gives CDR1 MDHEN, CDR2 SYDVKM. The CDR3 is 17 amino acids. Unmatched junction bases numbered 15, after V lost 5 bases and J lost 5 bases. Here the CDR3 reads CASSLALTGGRPHEQYF. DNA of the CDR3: TGTGCCAGCAGTCTCGCCCTGACAGGGGGCCGACCCCACGAGCAGTACTTC.

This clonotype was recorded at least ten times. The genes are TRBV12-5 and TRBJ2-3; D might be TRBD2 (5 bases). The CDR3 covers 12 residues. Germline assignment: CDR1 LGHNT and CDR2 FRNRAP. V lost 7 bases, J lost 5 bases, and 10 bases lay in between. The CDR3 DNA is TGTGCTAGTGCCCTTGAGGGAGATACGCAGTATTTT. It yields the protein CASALEGDTQYF.

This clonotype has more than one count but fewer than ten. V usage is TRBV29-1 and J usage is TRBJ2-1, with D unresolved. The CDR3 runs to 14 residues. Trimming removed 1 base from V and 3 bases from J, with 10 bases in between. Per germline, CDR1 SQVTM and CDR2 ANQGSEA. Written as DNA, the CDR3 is TGCAGCGTTGAAGCCGTACAGCACTACAATGAGCAGTTCTTC. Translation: CSVEAVQHYNEQFF.

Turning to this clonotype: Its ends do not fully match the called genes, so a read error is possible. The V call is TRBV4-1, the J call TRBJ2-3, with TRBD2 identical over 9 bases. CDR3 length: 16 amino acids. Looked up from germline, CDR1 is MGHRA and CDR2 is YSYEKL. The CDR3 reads CASSAGTSLSTDTQYF. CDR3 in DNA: TGTGCCAGCAGCGCGGGGACTAGCCTAAGCACAGATACGCAGTATTTT.

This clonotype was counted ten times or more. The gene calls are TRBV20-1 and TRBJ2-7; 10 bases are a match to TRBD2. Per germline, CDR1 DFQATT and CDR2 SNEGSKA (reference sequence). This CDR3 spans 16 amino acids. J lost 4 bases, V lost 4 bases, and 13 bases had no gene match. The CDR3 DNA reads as TGCAGTGCTACGGGCGGGCTAGCGGGAGCATCTTACGAGCAGTACTTC. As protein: CSATGGLAGASYEQYF.

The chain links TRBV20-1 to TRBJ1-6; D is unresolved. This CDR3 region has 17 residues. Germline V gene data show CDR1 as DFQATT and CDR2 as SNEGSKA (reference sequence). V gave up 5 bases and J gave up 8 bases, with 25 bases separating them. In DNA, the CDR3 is TGCAGTGCTTTAGACGGCGGGTTAGGGCATCAATATTCACCCCTCCACTTT. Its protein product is CSALDGGLGHQYSPLHF.

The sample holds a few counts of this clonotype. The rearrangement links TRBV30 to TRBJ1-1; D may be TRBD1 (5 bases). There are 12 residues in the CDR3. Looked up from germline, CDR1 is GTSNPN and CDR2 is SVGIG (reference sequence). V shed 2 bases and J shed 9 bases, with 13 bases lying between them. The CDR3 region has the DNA TGTGCCTGGAGTATGACGGGACGTCAAGCTTTCTTT. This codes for CAWSMTGRQAFF.

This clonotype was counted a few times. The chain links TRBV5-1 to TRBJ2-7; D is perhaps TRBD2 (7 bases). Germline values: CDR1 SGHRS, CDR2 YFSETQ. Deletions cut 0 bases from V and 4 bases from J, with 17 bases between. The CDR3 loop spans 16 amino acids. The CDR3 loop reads CASSLDAGGAKYEQYF. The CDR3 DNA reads TGCGCCAGCAGCTTGGACGCTGGGGGGGCAAAGTACGAGCAGTACTTC.

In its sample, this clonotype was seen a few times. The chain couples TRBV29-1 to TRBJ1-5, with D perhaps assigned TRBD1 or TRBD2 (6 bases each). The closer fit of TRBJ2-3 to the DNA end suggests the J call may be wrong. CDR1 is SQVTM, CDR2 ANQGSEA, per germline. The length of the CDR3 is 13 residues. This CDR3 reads CSVSHGGNQPQYF. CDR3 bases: TGCAGCGTCTCTCACGGGGGCAATCAGCCCCAGTATTTT.